This is a list of T cell receptor beta chains from one sample in a study of identical twins. TCRdb reanalysed the 5' RACE reads using MiXCR and keeps one entry per CDR3 protein. This table has 1.5 million to 2 million distinct CDR3 sequences, around 29% appearing once. Source material: cord blood. The receptors here all came from a newborn girl in good health. Both conserved end residues are part of each CDR3. The D gene is left open where the match is weak. Size is omitted from some rows. Given values are once, few, many or a class for expanded clones.

V gene: TRBV20-1
clone size: -
D gene: -
J gene: TRBJ2-3
CDR3 DNA: TGCAGTGCTAGAGATCCCAGGGCAGATACGCAGTATTTT
CDR3 protein: CSARDPRADTQYF

V gene: TRBV18
clone size: -
D gene: TRBD1
J gene: TRBJ1-5
CDR3 DNA: TGTGCCAGCTCACTCGGGACAGCCAAACAGCCCCAGCATTTT
CDR3 protein: CASSLGTAKQPQHF

V gene: TRBV20-1
clone size: -
D gene: -
J gene: TRBJ1-1
CDR3 DNA: TGCAGTGGGTTGTCGGACCTGAACACTGAAGCTTTCTTT
CDR3 protein: CSGLSDLNTEAFF

V gene: TRBV24-1
clone size: -
D gene: -
J gene: TRBJ1-5
CDR3 DNA: TGTGCCACCAGTAGCGGACCTCAGCCCCAGCATTTT
CDR3 protein: CATSSGPQPQHF

V gene: TRBV24-1
clone size: few
D gene: -
J gene: TRBJ2-1
CDR3 DNA: TGTGCCACCAGTGATTTGCCCTGGACAGCCGAGCAGTTCTTC
CDR3 protein: CATSDLPWTAEQFF

V gene: TRBV27
clone size: few
D gene: -
J gene: TRBJ2-7
CDR3 DNA: TGTGCCAGCAGTTTATCGGGGGTTCTCTACGAGCAGTACTTC
CDR3 protein: CASSLSGVLYEQYF

V gene: TRBV24-1
clone size: -
D gene: -
J gene: TRBJ1-2
CDR3 DNA: TGTGCCGCCAGTGACCGGGGCTTTCTAGCTAACTATGGCTACACCTTC
CDR3 protein: CAASDRGFLANYGYTF

V gene: TRBV14
clone size: -
D gene: TRBD2
J gene: TRBJ2-5
CDR3 DNA: TGTGCCAGCAGCCGAGAACTAGCGGGGGGAACTGAGCAGTACTTC
CDR3 protein: CASSRELAGGTEQYF

V gene: TRBV20-1
clone size: -
D gene: TRBD1
J gene: TRBJ1-5
CDR3 DNA: TGCAGTGCTTCGGGACAGAGACATAGCAATCAGCCCCAGCATTTT
CDR3 protein: CSASGQRHSNQPQHF

V gene: TRBV5-1
clone size: -
D gene: TRBD1
J gene: TRBJ2-7
CDR3 DNA: TGCGCCAGCAGCGCGGACAGGGGGCCTCCCTACGAGCAGTACTTC
CDR3 protein: CASSADRGPPYEQYF

V gene: TRBV5-1
clone size: -
D gene: TRBD2
J gene: TRBJ2-5
CDR3 DNA: TGCGCCAGCAGCTTACGCTTACTCCTAGCGGGAGCGTCCTACAATGAGCAGTACTTC
CDR3 protein: CASSLRLLLAGASYNEQYF

V gene: TRBV2
clone size: -
D gene: -
J gene: TRBJ2-7
CDR3 DNA: TGTGCCAGCAGTGAAACAGTCGACTACGAGCAGTACTTC
CDR3 protein: CASSETVDYEQYF

V gene: TRBV10-3
clone size: few
D gene: TRBD1
J gene: TRBJ1-2
CDR3 DNA: TGTGCCATCAGCGGGACAGGTCTAGGGGGCTACACCTTC
CDR3 protein: CAISGTGLGGYTF

V gene: TRBV9
clone size: -
D gene: -
J gene: TRBJ2-3
CDR3 DNA: TGTGCCAGCAGCGTGCTTATAGGAGGCACAGATACGCAGTATTTT
CDR3 protein: CASSVLIGGTDTQYF

V gene: TRBV7-2
clone size: few
D gene: TRBD2
J gene: TRBJ2-3
CDR3 DNA: TGTGCCAGCAGCAAGCGGACTAGCGGGAGTAGGACAGATACGCAGTATTTT
CDR3 protein: CASSKRTSGSRTDTQYF

V gene: TRBV23-1
clone size: -
D gene: -
J gene: TRBJ1-6
CDR3 DNA: TGCGCCAGCAGTCAATGCGGCCTCAGTAATTCACCCCTCCACTTT
CDR3 protein: CASSQCGLSNSPLHF

V gene: TRBV4-2
clone size: few
D gene: TRBD2
J gene: TRBJ2-3
CDR3 DNA: TGTGCCAGCAGCTACACCGGGACTAGGGAAAGATCCGCCACAGATACGCAGTATTTT
CDR3 protein: CASSYTGTRERSATDTQYF

V gene: TRBV20-1
clone size: -
D gene: -
J gene: TRBJ1-6
CDR3 DNA: TGCAGTGCTAGAGATTGGACGTGGCCCCTCCACTTT
CDR3 protein: CSARDWTWPLHF

V gene: TRBV19
clone size: -
D gene: -
J gene: TRBJ2-3
CDR3 DNA: TGTGCCAGTAGGCAGACTTCCGATACGCAGTATTTT
CDR3 protein: CASRQTSDTQYF

V gene: TRBV4-2
clone size: -
D gene: -
J gene: TRBJ2-5
CDR3 DNA: TGTGCCAGCAGCCAAGATAGGATCACTGAGCAGTACTTC
CDR3 protein: CASSQDRITEQYF

V gene: TRBV5-5
clone size: -
D gene: -
J gene: TRBJ1-1
CDR3 DNA: TGTGCCAGCAGCTTGTTAGGCAGAGAAGCTTTCTTT
CDR3 protein: CASSLLGREAFF

V gene: TRBV2
clone size: -
D gene: TRBD2
J gene: TRBJ2-3
CDR3 DNA: TGTGCCAGCAGTGAACTAGCGGACCCAGATACGCAGTATTTT
CDR3 protein: CASSELADPDTQYF

V gene: TRBV6-5
clone size: -
D gene: TRBD1
J gene: TRBJ2-1
CDR3 DNA: TGTGCCAGCAGTTACATGGGACAGGGCTACAATGAGCAGTTCTTC
CDR3 protein: CASSYMGQGYNEQFF

V gene: TRBV18
clone size: -
D gene: TRBD2
J gene: TRBJ2-1
CDR3 DNA: TGTGCCAGCTCACCCCTAACCCTGTCTAGCGGGAGCTCCTACAATGAGCAGTTCTTC
CDR3 protein: CASSPLTLSSGSSYNEQFF

V gene: TRBV9
clone size: -
D gene: TRBD2
J gene: TRBJ2-1
CDR3 DNA: TGTGCCGGCAGCGTTCTTTGGCGGGGGGCCCCCGTGAATGAGCAGTTCTTC
CDR3 protein: CAGSVLWRGAPVNEQFF

V gene: TRBV11-2
clone size: few
D gene: -
J gene: TRBJ1-1
CDR3 DNA: TGTGCCAGCAGCTCCCGGACAGTCCCGAACACTGAAGCTTTCTTT
CDR3 protein: CASSSRTVPNTEAFF

V gene: TRBV10-3
clone size: -
D gene: TRBD1
J gene: TRBJ1-1
CDR3 DNA: TGTGCCATCACCCCGACAGGGGCTAACACTGAAGCTTTCTTT
CDR3 protein: CAITPTGANTEAFF

V gene: TRBV20-1
clone size: -
D gene: TRBD2
J gene: TRBJ2-7
CDR3 DNA: TGCAGTGCTAGGACTAGCGGGAGGGCCTTTACCTACGAGCAGTACTTC
CDR3 protein: CSARTSGRAFTYEQYF

V gene: TRBV20-1
clone size: -
D gene: TRBD2
J gene: TRBJ2-2
CDR3 DNA: TGCAGTGCTAGTGGCCCAGCGGGGGCCATCCACGGGGAGCTGTTTTTT
CDR3 protein: CSASGPAGAIHGELFF

V gene: TRBV29-1
clone size: -
D gene: -
J gene: TRBJ2-7
CDR3 DNA: TGCAGCGTTGGTCGGCTAGGATCCGAGCAGTACTTC
CDR3 protein: CSVGRLGSEQYF

V gene: TRBV7-9
clone size: -
D gene: -
J gene: TRBJ2-1
CDR3 DNA: TGTGCCAGCAGCAACGGGCTCCCGGGGAATGAGCAGTTCTTC
CDR3 protein: CASSNGLPGNEQFF

V gene: TRBV20-1
clone size: -
D gene: -
J gene: TRBJ1-3
CDR3 DNA: TGCAGTGCCAGACGGCCCTCTGGAAACACCATATATTTT
CDR3 protein: CSARRPSGNTIYF

V gene: TRBV20-1
clone size: -
D gene: TRBD1
J gene: TRBJ1-6
CDR3 DNA: TGCAGTGCTCGGCAGGGGGGAAACACAGGAAATTCACCCCTCCACTTT
CDR3 protein: CSARQGGNTGNSPLHF

V gene: TRBV11-1
clone size: many
D gene: TRBD2
J gene: TRBJ2-3
CDR3 DNA: TGTGCCAGCAACACCCCTGACGAGGCTAGCGGCCGCACAGATACGCAGTATTTT
CDR3 protein: CASNTPDEASGRTDTQYF

V gene: TRBV12-3/TRBV12-4
clone size: once
D gene: TRBD2
J gene: TRBJ2-1
CDR3 DNA: TGTACCAGCAGGAGACTAGCGGGACGTCATGAGCAGTTCTTC
CDR3 protein: CTSRRLAGRHEQFF

V gene: TRBV20-1
clone size: -
D gene: -
J gene: TRBJ2-7
CDR3 DNA: TGCAGTGCTACTGGTGAGGGCGAGCAGTACTTC
CDR3 protein: CSATGEGEQYF

V gene: TRBV19
clone size: -
D gene: -
J gene: TRBJ1-5
CDR3 DNA: TGTGCCAGTAGTATATTCGGGGGCAGGGGTCAGCCCCAGCATTTT
CDR3 protein: CASSIFGGRGQPQHF

V gene: TRBV20-1
clone size: -
D gene: -
J gene: TRBJ2-7
CDR3 DNA: TGCAGTGCTCCAAAACCGGGCGGACCCTACGAGCAGTACTTC
CDR3 protein: CSAPKPGGPYEQYF

V gene: TRBV5-1
clone size: few
D gene: -
J gene: TRBJ1-1
CDR3 DNA: TGCGCCAGCAGCTCCGCGCGGGGTGCGGCTTTCTTT
CDR3 protein: CASSSARGAAFF

V gene: TRBV9
clone size: -
D gene: -
J gene: TRBJ2-7
CDR3 DNA: TGTGCCAGCAGCGTAGCGGGACGGCCGAGCTCCTACAATGAGCAGTACTTC
CDR3 protein: CASSVAGRPSSYNEQYF

V gene: TRBV6-1
clone size: -
D gene: -
J gene: TRBJ1-5
CDR3 DNA: TGTGCCAGCAAGGGGGGCCATCCCGCCTATAGCAATCAGCCCCAGCATTTT
CDR3 protein: CASKGGHPAYSNQPQHF

V gene: TRBV9
clone size: -
D gene: TRBD1
J gene: TRBJ1-1
CDR3 DNA: TGTGCCAGCAGCGTCCAACCCCGGACAGGGGATGAGGGTGAAGCTTTCTTT
CDR3 protein: CASSVQPRTGDEGEAFF

V gene: TRBV7-2
clone size: -
D gene: -
J gene: TRBJ2-1
CDR3 DNA: TGTGCCAGCAGCCCCGGTGGGCAGGAGGATGAGCAGTTCTTC
CDR3 protein: CASSPGGQEDEQFF

V gene: TRBV5-6
clone size: -
D gene: -
J gene: TRBJ2-3
CDR3 DNA: TGTGCCAGCAGCTTGATTGAGACGGGAGTAACCCGTTGGGAGACAGATACGCAGTATTTT
CDR3 protein: CASSLIETGVTRWETDTQYF

V gene: TRBV29-1
clone size: -
D gene: -
J gene: TRBJ1-4
CDR3 DNA: TGCAGCGTCACAGGGACAACTAGTGAAAAACTGTTTTTT
CDR3 protein: CSVTGTTSEKLFF

V gene: TRBV6-6
clone size: many
D gene: TRBD1
J gene: TRBJ2-7
CDR3 DNA: TGTGCCAGCAGTTACCCGGGACAGGGGGCTTACGAGCAGTACTTC
CDR3 protein: CASSYPGQGAYEQYF

V gene: TRBV4-1
clone size: -
D gene: TRBD2
J gene: TRBJ2-7
CDR3 DNA: TGCGCCAGCAGCCAAGATGAACTAGCGGGAGATTACGAGCAGTACTTC
CDR3 protein: CASSQDELAGDYEQYF

V gene: TRBV4-2
clone size: many
D gene: TRBD2
J gene: TRBJ2-7
CDR3 DNA: TGTGCCAGCAGCCAAGATTGGACTAGCTTCTCCTACGAGCAGTACTTC
CDR3 protein: CASSQDWTSFSYEQYF